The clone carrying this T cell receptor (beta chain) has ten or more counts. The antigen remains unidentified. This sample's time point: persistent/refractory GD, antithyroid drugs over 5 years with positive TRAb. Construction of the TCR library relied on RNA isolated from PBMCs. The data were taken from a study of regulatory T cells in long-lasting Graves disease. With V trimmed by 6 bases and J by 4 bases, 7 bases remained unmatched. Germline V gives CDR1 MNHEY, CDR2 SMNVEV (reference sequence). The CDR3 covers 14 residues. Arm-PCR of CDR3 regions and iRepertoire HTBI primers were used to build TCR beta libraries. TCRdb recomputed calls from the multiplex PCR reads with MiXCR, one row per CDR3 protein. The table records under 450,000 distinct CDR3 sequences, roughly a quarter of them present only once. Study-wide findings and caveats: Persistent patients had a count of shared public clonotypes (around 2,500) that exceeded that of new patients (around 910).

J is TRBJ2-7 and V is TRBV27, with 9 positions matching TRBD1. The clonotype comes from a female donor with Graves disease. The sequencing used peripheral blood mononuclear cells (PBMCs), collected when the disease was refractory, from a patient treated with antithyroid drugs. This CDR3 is CASRPGTGSYEQYF. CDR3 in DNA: TGTGCCAGCAGACCCGGGACAGGGAGTTACGAGCAGTACTTC.